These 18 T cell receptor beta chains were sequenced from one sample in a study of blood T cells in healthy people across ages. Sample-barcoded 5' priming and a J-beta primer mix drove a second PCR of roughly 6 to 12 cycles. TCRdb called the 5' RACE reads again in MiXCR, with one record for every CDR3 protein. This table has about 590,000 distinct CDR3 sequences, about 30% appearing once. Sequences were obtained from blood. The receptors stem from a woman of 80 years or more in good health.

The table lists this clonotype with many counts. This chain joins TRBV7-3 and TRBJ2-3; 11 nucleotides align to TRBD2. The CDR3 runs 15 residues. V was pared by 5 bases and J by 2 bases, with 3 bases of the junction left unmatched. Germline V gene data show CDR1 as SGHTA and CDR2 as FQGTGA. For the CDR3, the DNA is TGTGCCAGCAGCGCTAGCGGGGGGTCCACAGATACGCAGTATTTT. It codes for CASSASGGSTDTQYF.

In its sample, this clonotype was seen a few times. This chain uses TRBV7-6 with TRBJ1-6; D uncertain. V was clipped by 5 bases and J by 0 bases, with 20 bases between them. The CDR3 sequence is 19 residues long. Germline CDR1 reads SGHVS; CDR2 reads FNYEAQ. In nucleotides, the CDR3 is TGTGCCAGCAGCCTACCGGGTGCCGTCTGGAGCTCCTATAATTCACCCCTCCACTTT. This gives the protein CASSLPGAVWSSYNSPLHF.

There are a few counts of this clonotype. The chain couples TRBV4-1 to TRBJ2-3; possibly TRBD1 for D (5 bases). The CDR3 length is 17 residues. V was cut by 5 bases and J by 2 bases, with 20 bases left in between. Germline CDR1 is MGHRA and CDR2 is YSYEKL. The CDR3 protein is CASSTGGAAPITDTQYF. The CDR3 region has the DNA TGCGCCAGCAGCACCGGTGGGGCTGCTCCGATCACAGATACGCAGTATTTT.

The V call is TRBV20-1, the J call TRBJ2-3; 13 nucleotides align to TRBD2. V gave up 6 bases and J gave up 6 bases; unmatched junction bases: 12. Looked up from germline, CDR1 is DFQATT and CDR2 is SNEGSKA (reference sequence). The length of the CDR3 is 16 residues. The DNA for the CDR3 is TGCAGTGCCAACCGTTGGACTAGCGGGAGTTTTGATACGCAGTATTTT. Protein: CSANRWTSGSFDTQYF.

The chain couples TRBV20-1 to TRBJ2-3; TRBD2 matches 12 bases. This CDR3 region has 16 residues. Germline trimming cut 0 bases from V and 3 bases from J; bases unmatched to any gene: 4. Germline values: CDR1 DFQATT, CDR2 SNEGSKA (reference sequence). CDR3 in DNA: TGCAGTGCTAGAGATTTAACTAGCGGGAGGACAGATACGCAGTATTTT. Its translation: CSARDLTSGRTDTQYF.

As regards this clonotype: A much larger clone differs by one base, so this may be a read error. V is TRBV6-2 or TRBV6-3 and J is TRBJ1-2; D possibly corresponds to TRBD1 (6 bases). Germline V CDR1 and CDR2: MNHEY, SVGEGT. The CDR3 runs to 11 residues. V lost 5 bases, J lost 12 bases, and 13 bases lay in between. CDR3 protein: CASSQQGGHTF. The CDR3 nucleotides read TGTGCCAGCAGTCAACAGGGAGGCCACACCTTC.

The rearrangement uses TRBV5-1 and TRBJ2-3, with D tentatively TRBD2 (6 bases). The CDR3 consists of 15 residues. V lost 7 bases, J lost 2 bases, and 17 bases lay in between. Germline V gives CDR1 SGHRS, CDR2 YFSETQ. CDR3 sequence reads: CASRSLASNTDTQYF. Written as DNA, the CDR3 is TGCGCCAGCCGCTCGCTAGCGTCGAACACAGATACGCAGTATTTT.

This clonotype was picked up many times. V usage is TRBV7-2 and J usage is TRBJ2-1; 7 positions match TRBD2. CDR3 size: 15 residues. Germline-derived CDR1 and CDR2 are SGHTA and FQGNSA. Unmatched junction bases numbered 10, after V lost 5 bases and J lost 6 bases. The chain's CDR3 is CASSKPGLIANEQFF. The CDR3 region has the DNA TGTGCCAGCAGCAAACCGGGACTAATTGCCAATGAGCAGTTCTTC.

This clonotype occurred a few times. CDR3 sequence (DNA): TGTGCCGTCGGCGACTATAGCAATCAGCCCCAGCATTTT. Amino acids: CAVGDYSNQPQHF. The J gene is TRBJ1-5, the V gene TRBV19; D unclear. Germline V gene data show CDR1 as LNHDA and CDR2 as SQIVND (reference sequence). Deletions cut 11 bases from V and 0 bases from J, with 11 bases between. CDR3 length: 13 residues.

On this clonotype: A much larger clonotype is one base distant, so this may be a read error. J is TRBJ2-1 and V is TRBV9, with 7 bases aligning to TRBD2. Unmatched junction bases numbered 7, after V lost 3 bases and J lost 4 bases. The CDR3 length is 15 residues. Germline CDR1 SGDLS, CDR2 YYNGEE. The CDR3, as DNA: TGTGCCAGCAGCGCCTCAGGGAGGGATTACAATGAGCAGTTCTTC. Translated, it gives CASSASGRDYNEQFF.

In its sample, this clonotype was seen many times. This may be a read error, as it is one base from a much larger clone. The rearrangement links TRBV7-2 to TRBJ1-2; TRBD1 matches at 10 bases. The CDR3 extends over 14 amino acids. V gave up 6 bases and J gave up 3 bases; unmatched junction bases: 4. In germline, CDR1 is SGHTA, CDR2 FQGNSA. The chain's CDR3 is CASRWGQGYYGYTF. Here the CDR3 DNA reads TGTGCCAGCAGATGGGGACAGGGGTACTATGGCTACACCTTC.

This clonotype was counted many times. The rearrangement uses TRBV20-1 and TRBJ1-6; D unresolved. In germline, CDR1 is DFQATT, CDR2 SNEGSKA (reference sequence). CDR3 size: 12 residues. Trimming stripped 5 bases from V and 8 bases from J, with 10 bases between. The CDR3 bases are TGCAGTGCTCATCTCGGCGATTCACCCCTCCACTTT. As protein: CSAHLGDSPLHF.

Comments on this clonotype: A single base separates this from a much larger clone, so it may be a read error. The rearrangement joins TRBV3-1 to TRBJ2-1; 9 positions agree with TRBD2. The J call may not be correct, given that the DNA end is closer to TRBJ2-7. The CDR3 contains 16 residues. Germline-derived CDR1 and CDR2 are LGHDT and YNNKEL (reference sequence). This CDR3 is CASSHDAGGSYNEQYF. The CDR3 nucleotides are TGTGCCAGCAGCCACGACGCGGGGGGGTCCTACAATGAGCAGTACTTC.

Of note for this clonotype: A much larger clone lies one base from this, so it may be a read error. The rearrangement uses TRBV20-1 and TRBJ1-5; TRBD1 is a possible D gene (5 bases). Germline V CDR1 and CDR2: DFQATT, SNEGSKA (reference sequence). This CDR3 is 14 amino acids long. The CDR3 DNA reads TGCGGTGCTGGCAGGGTCCCCAGCGATCAGCCCCAGCATTTT. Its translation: CGAGRVPSDQPQHF.

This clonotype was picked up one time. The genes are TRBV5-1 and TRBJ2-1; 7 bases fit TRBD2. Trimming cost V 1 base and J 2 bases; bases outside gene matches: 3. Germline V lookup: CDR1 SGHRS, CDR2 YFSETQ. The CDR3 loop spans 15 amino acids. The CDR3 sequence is CASSLTGLPYNEQFF. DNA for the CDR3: TGCGCCAGCAGCTTGACGGGACTACCCTACAATGAGCAGTTCTTC.

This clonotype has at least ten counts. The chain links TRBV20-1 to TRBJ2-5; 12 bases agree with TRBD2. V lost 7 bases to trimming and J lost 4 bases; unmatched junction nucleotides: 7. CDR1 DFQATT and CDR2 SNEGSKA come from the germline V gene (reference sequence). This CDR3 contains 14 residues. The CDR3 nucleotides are TGCAGTGGGGGCGGACTAGCGGGGCCAGAGACCCAGTACTTC. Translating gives CSGGGLAGPETQYF.

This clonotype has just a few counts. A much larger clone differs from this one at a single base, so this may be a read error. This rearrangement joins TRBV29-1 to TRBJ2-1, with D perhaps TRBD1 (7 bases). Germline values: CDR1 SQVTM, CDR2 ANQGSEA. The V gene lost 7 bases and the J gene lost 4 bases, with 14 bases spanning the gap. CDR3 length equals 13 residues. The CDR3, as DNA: TGCAGCGCATGTCAGGGGGGTTACAATGAGCAGTTCTTC. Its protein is CSACQGGYNEQFF.

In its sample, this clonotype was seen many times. The DNA of the CDR3 is TGTGCCAGCAGCGCCCGTTACGCTAGCGGGGGGAACACAGATACGCAGTATTTT. It codes for CASSARYASGGNTDTQYF. V usage is TRBV9 and J usage is TRBJ2-3; 11 nucleotides agree with TRBD2. V was clipped by 3 bases and J by 2 bases; unmatched bases: 11. Germline assignment: CDR1 SGDLS and CDR2 YYNGEE. The length of the CDR3 is 18 residues. The full variable domain, with the rest looked up from reference TRBV9 and TRBJ2-3, is DSGVTQTPKHLITATGQRVTLRCSPRSGDLSVYWYQQSLDQGLQFLIQYYNGEERAKGNILERFSAQQFPDLHSELNLSSLELGDSALYFCASSARYASGGNTDTQYFGPGTRLTVL.